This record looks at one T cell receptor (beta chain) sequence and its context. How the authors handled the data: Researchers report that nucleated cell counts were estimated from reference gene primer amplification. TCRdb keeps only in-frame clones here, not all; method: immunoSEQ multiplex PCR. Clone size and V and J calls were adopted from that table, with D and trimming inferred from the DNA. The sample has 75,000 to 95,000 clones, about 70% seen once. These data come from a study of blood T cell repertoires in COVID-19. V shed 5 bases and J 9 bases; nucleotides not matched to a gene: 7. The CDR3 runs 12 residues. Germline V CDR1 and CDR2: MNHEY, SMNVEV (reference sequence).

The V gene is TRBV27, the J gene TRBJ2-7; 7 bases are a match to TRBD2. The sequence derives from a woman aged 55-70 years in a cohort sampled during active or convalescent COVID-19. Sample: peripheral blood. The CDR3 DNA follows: TGTGCCAGCAGTCCACGGTCGGGGGGGCAGTACTTC. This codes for CASSPRSGGQYF.